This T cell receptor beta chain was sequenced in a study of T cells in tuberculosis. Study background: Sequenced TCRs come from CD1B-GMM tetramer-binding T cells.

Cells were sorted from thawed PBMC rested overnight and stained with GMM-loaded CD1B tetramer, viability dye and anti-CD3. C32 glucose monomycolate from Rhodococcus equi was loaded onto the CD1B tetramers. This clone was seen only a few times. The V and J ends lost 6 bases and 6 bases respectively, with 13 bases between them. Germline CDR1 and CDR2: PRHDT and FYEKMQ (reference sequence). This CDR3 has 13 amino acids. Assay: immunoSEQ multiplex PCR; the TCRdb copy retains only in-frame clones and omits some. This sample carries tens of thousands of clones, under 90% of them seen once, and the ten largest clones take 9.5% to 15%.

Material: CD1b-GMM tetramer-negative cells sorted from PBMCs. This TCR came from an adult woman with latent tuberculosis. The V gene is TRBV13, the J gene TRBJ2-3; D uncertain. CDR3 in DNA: TGTGCCAGCAGTGATGGGCGATCTGATACGCAGTATTTT. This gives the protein CASSDGRSDTQYF.